This TCR beta chain was recorded in a study of blood T cell repertoires in COVID-19. Per germline, CDR1 SEHNR and CDR2 FQNEAQ (reference sequence). V shed 4 bases and J shed 5 bases, with 11 bases lying between them. The CDR3 totals 13 residues. This clone was picked up a small number of times. The repertoire was sequenced with immunoSEQ multiplex PCR; TCRdb's copy has only in-frame clones and lacks some. Seen here are roughly 220,000 clones, 65% to 90% observed once, and the top ten hold around 4%. This TCR was recovered from a woman between 40 and 50 years old with acute COVID-19. Material for sequencing was PBMCs or T cells enriched from blood (not recorded which). The chain employs TRBV7-9 and TRBJ1-1; possibly TRBD1 for D (6 bases). The chain's CDR3 is CASSSGGRTEAFF. The CDR3 DNA reads TGTGCCAGCAGCTCGGGGGGCAGGACTGAAGCTTTCTTT.